The clone carrying this T cell receptor (beta chain) was observed a handful of times. Its antigen is still unknown. The CDR3 contains 15 residues. CDR1 and CDR2 (germline): LNHNV, YYDKDF (reference sequence). Trimming left V 4 bases short and J 6 bases short, with 18 bases between. This sample was included in a study of T cells after yellow fever vaccination. General observations from the study: Primary-vaccination clones mostly resurfaced post-booster (around 95% CD4, 85% to 90% CD8). CD4 and CD8 compartments shared a small share of clonotypes, likely from convergent recombination. Weaker in magnitude, the secondary response showed a faster peak on day 5 versus 15.

From the 5' RACE reads, TCRdb called clonotypes with MiXCR, one entry per CDR3 protein. In the table there are under 400,000 distinct CDR3 sequences, approximately 10% of which are singletons. The starting material was PBMCs, obtained on the day of the first yellow fever vaccination. This chain uses TRBV15 with TRBJ1-2, with a weak D call TRBD1 (6 bases). The clonotype originates from a man between 18 and 35 years old who received the YFV17D yellow fever vaccine. CDR3 protein: CATSTWTDHGDGYTF. The DNA for the CDR3 is TGTGCCACCAGCACTTGGACAGACCATGGGGATGGCTACACCTTC.